The 23 T cell receptor beta chains given below trace back to one sample, sequenced in a study of T-cell reconstitution after alpha-beta-depleted transplantation in children. The TCRbeta library incorporated unique molecular identifiers. Via MiXCR, TCRdb re-called the PCR reads, giving one row per CDR3 protein. Of about 600,000 distinct CDR3 sequences listed, about 23% are singletons. The sample was PBMCs, mostly from graft donor cells, taken 360 days after TCRalphabeta/CD19-depleted stem cell transplant. These TCRs come from a boy younger than two who had a stem cell transplant for acute myeloid leukemia, so the T cells may come from the graft donor.

This clonotype was picked up many times. The rearrangement links TRBV29-1 to TRBJ2-1; TRBD1 matches at 8 bases. CDR3 length: 13 residues. Trimming cost V 6 bases and J 5 bases; bases outside gene matches: 6. Per germline, CDR1 SQVTM and CDR2 ANQGSEA. The CDR3 region is CSVPDRGNNEQFF. DNA of the CDR3: TGCAGCGTACCTGACAGGGGAAACAATGAGCAGTTCTTC.

This clonotype has a count of ten or more. This sequence joins TRBV9 and TRBJ1-5; 8 nucleotides align to TRBD1. Per germline, CDR1 SGDLS and CDR2 YYNGEE. Unmatched junction bases numbered 5, after V lost 0 bases and J lost 6 bases. The CDR3 spans 15 residues. CDR3 sequence: CASSVGQGAAQPQHF. CDR3 nucleotide sequence: TGTGCCAGCAGCGTAGGCCAGGGGGCAGCTCAGCCCCAGCATTTT.

This clonotype was recorded at least ten times. The V gene is TRBV29-1, the J gene TRBJ2-1, with 7 nucleotides matching TRBD2. CDR1 is SQVTM, CDR2 ANQGSEA, per germline. Trimming took 6 bases from V and 8 from J; bases not matched to a gene: 1. This CDR3 region has 10 residues. The CDR3 reads CSVTSHEQFF. The CDR3 DNA is TGCAGCGTGACTAGCCATGAGCAGTTCTTC.

This chain uses TRBV10-3 with TRBJ2-1, with a possible D match to TRBD1 (5 bases). Germline lookup yields CDR1 ENHRY and CDR2 SYGVKD. V was pared by 10 bases and J by 6 bases, with 19 bases between. This CDR3 spans 14 amino acids. In DNA, the CDR3 is TGTGCCACCACCTATAGGGTCCAGGGCAATGAGCAGTTCTTC. As protein: CATTYRVQGNEQFF.

The chain is built from TRBV6-2 or TRBV6-3 and TRBJ2-3; D is undetermined. The V gene's germline CDR1 is MNHEY and CDR2 SVGEGT. V lost 7 bases and J lost 2, with 13 bases in between. This CDR3 region has 14 residues. The CDR3 loop is CASTKRYATDTQYF. The DNA for the CDR3 is TGTGCCAGCACAAAACGATACGCCACAGATACGCAGTATTTT.

A few counts support this clonotype. V and J are TRBV29-1 and TRBJ1-5, with 7 bases that match TRBD1. The J segment lost 3 bases and the V segment lost 7 bases, leaving 6 bases of the junction unmatched. The CDR3 runs 13 residues. Germline values: CDR1 SQVTM, CDR2 ANQGSEA. The CDR3 is CSASQGHNQPQHF. In DNA form, the CDR3 reads TGCAGCGCCTCACAGGGGCACAATCAGCCCCAGCATTTT. Full variable domain (outside the CDR3, taken from reference TRBV29-1 and TRBJ1-5): SAVISQKPSRDICQRGTSLTIQCQVDSQVTMMFWYRQQPGQSLTLIATANQGSEATYESGFVIDKFPISRPNLTFSTLTVSNMSPEDSSIYLCSASQGHNQPQHFGDGTRLSIL.

This clonotype has ten or more counts. This chain uses TRBV5-1 with TRBJ2-2, with 7 bases identical to TRBD1. The CDR3 loop spans 15 amino acids. Per germline, CDR1 SGHRS and CDR2 YFSETQ. V shed 3 bases, J shed 3 bases, and the junction held 5 bases outside the gene matches. CDR3 nucleotide sequence: TGCGCCAGCAGCTCCGACAGGGCCGACACCGGGGAGCTGTTTTTT. Its translation is CASSSDRADTGELFF.

Ten or more counts support this clonotype. The genes are TRBV20-1 and TRBJ2-4, with 7 positions matching TRBD2. The germline V gene encodes CDR1 DFQATT and CDR2 SNEGSKA (reference sequence). The CDR3 loop spans 14 amino acids. V lost 6 bases, J lost 8 bases, and 13 bases stayed unmatched. CDR3 in DNA: TGCAGTGCCACTCGACTTGAGGGGAGGGACATTCAGTACTTC. This encodes CSATRLEGRDIQYF.

The chain recombines TRBV27 with TRBJ2-1; D may be TRBD1 (6 bases). The CDR3 has 14 residues. Germline CDR1 and CDR2: MNHEY and SMNVEV (reference sequence). The V gene lost 7 bases and the J gene lost 2 bases, with 12 bases spanning the gap. The CDR3 here is CASIPGVPYNEQFF. The CDR3 nucleotides read TGTGCCAGCATACCAGGGGTTCCCTACAATGAGCAGTTCTTC.

The J gene is TRBJ2-3, the V gene TRBV6-5; no firm D call. CDR3 length: 16 residues. Germline lookup yields CDR1 MNHEY and CDR2 SVGAGI. V shed 2 bases and J shed 2 bases, with 14 bases lying between them. In nucleotides, the CDR3 is TGTGCCAGCAGTTACCGCCTCACAGCAAACACAGATACGCAGTATTTT. It translates to CASSYRLTANTDTQYF.

The CDR3 protein is CASSQVVDNYEQYF. DNA for the CDR3: TGCGCCAGCAGCCAAGTGGTCGACAACTACGAGCAGTACTTC. This chain connects TRBV4-3 to TRBJ2-7; D ambiguous. This CDR3 contains 14 residues. V was clipped by 1 base and J by 3 bases, with 10 bases between them. CDR1 is LGHNA and CDR2 is YSLEER in the germline V gene.

The genes are TRBV12-3 or TRBV12-4 and TRBJ2-1, with D unclear. Between the trimmed V and J ends, which lost 7 bases and 7 bases, there was a span of 17 bases. This CDR3 is built from 14 residues. Here the CDR3 reads CASNLGYLRNEQFF. The CDR3 DNA reads as TGTGCCAGCAACCTAGGGTACCTGAGAAATGAGCAGTTCTTC.

This clonotype was counted once. The J gene is TRBJ1-5, the V gene TRBV20-1, with 7 bases that match TRBD1. The trim removed 3 bases at V and 7 bases at J, leaving 12 bases unmatched. Per the germline V gene, CDR1 is DFQATT and CDR2 is SNEGSKA (reference sequence). The CDR3 has 15 residues. CDR3 in amino acids: CSASVRGRGGQPQHF. The CDR3 nucleotides are TGCAGTGCTAGTGTTCGGGGAAGAGGGGGCCAGCCCCAGCATTTT.

The genes are TRBV15 and TRBJ1-3, with a weak D call TRBD1 (5 bases). There are 15 residues in the CDR3. Trimming removed 3 bases at V and 4 bases at J, with 13 bases between. CDR1 is LNHNV, CDR2 YYDKDF, per germline (reference sequence). The CDR3 nucleotides are TGTGCCACCAGCAGTTCCGGGACGAGGGGAAACACCATATATTTT. Protein: CATSSSGTRGNTIYF.

This clonotype was observed a handful of times. The genes are TRBV20-1 and TRBJ2-3; TRBD1 agrees at 8 bases. CDR1 is DFQATT, CDR2 SNEGSKA, per germline (reference sequence). This CDR3 is built from 16 residues. The trim removed 6 bases at V and 1 base at J, leaving 12 bases unmatched. The CDR3 is CSAPDRDNTRTDTQYF. The CDR3 DNA reads TGCAGTGCCCCGGACAGGGACAACACTCGCACAGATACGCAGTATTTT.

This clonotype was recorded once. The chain employs TRBV20-1 and TRBJ2-7, with D possibly called TRBD1 or TRBD2 (5 bases each). Germline V gene sequence: CDR1 DFQATT, CDR2 SNEGSKA (reference sequence). V was pared by 3 bases and J by 3 bases, with 12 bases between. CDR3 length: 13 residues. The CDR3: CSARGDLFYEQYV. The DNA for the CDR3 is TGCAGTGCTAGGGGGGACCTTTTCTACGAGCAGTACGTC.

The sample holds a few counts of this clonotype. This chain links TRBV20-1 with TRBJ2-7, with D tentatively TRBD2 (6 bases). The V end was cut by 6 bases, the J end by 0 bases, with 12 bases between. From germline, CDR1 is DFQATT and CDR2 SNEGSKA (reference sequence). The CDR3 loop spans 13 amino acids. CDR3 in amino acids: CSAEHGGSYEQYF. The CDR3 DNA is TGCAGTGCGGAACACGGGGGCTCCTACGAGCAGTACTTC.

The chain has TRBV7-2 and TRBJ2-3; D might be TRBD1 or TRBD2, each matching 5 bases. V gave up 1 base and J gave up 4 bases, with 15 bases separating them. The germline V gene has CDR1 SGHTA and CDR2 FQGNSA. The CDR3 length is 16 residues. The CDR3 region is CASSLGGRGRADTQYF. As DNA, the CDR3 is TGTGCCAGCAGCTTAGGAGGACGGGGCAGGGCAGATACGCAGTATTTT. Full variable domain (outside the CDR3, taken from reference TRBV7-2 and TRBJ2-3): GAGVSQSPSNKVTEKGKDVELRCDPISGHTALYWYRQSLGQGLEFLIYFQGNSAPDKSGLPSDRFSAERTGGSVSTLTIQRTQQEDSAVYLCASSLGGRGRADTQYFGPGTRLTVL.

This clonotype occurred many times. The gene calls are TRBV27 and TRBJ1-5; unclear D gene. Germline V gene data show CDR1 as MNHEY and CDR2 as SMNVEV (reference sequence). The CDR3 runs to 15 residues. V lost 3 bases to trimming and J lost 1 base, with 10 bases between them. CDR3 in amino acids: CASSFRGSSNQPQHF. The CDR3 DNA reads as TGTGCCAGCAGTTTCCGAGGTAGCAGCAATCAGCCCCAGCATTTT.

This clonotype came up a few times. This chain connects TRBV29-1 to TRBJ1-1; tentative D call: TRBD1 (6 bases). With 6 bases removed from V and 1 base from J, the gap between germline ends came to 15 bases. CDR1 and CDR2 from the germline V gene are SQVTM and ANQGSEA. This CDR3 spans 14 amino acids. CDR3 region: CSVTHRVANTEAFF. The DNA for the CDR3 is TGCAGCGTAACGCACAGGGTGGCGAACACTGAAGCTTTCTTT. The variable domain in full, completed from reference TRBV29-1 and TRBJ1-1, reads SAVISQKPSRDICQRGTSLTIQCQVDSQVTMMFWYRQQPGQSLTLIATANQGSEATYESGFVIDKFPISRPNLTFSTLTVSNMSPEDSSIYLCSVTHRVANTEAFFGQGTRLTVV.

This clonotype was detected ten times or more. The chain links TRBV15 to TRBJ1-1; D may be TRBD1 (5 bases). The CDR3 is 14 residues long. Germline values: CDR1 LNHNV, CDR2 YYDKDF (reference sequence). Trimming removed 9 bases at V and 0 bases at J, with 14 bases between. The chain's CDR3 is CATQALILNTEAFF. The CDR3 DNA reads as TGTGCCACACAGGCTCTTATACTGAACACTGAAGCTTTCTTT.

The rearrangement joins TRBV7-2 to TRBJ2-3, with 7 bases lining up with TRBD1. Germline trimming cut 5 bases from V and 0 bases from J; bases unmatched to any gene: 8. The CDR3 has 16 amino acids. CDR1 and CDR2 from the germline V gene are SGHTA and FQGNSA. For the CDR3, the DNA is TGTGCCAGCAGCGCAATGCAGGGGGACAGCACAGATACGCAGTATTTT. Its protein product is CASSAMQGDSTDTQYF. Combining the CDR3 with reference TRBV7-2 and TRBJ2-3 gives the whole variable domain GAGVSQSPSNKVTEKGKDVELRCDPISGHTALYWYRQSLGQGLEFLIYFQGNSAPDKSGLPSDRFSAERTGGSVSTLTIQRTQQEDSAVYLCASSAMQGDSTDTQYFGPGTRLTVL.

This clonotype was seen ten or more times. V usage is TRBV28 and J usage is TRBJ2-3, with D maybe TRBD1 (6 bases). This CDR3 contains 14 residues. Germline values: CDR1 MDHEN, CDR2 SYDVKM. V lost 6 bases and J lost 0, with 10 bases in between. As DNA, the CDR3 is TGTGCCAGCAGCTTGGGGGCGAGCACAGATACGCAGTATTTT. It yields the protein CASSLGASTDTQYF.